Here is one TCR beta chain with its context. Its antigen is unknown. Base qualities are missing; no much larger clone stands one base away. The data derive from a study of blood T cell repertoires in COVID-19 (dated by TCRdb to 2018 to 2020). Regarding the complete study: The collaborator samples originated in the United States, Italy and Spain and spanned the acute and convalescent phases of COVID-19. The material from the prospective study consisted of cDNA or gDNA derived from T cells, B-cell-depleted T cells, or PBMCs. Deeply sampled blood TCRbeta repertoires from subjects exposed to, actively infected with, or recovered from COVID-19 were included in the dataset. The repertoires were made available in a free public database intended to serve as a resource for research on the immune response to SARS-CoV-2. The samples were drawn from two sources: the first 160 participants of the ongoing ImmuneRACE study, and 1,254 subjects contributed by 6 global collaborators. Sample metadata almost always included a de-identified subject ID, COVID-19 status, age in years and sex. Where available, HLA class I and class II types were obtained from metadata supplied by the sample provider rather than from assay-based typing.

Results the study describes overall, beyond this receptor: The amount of clinical and demographic metadata varied by source and participant and was provided uncurated.

Collaborating institutions collected whole blood in K2EDTA tubes following their own protocols. For TCRbeta analysis, collaborator samples were shipped as frozen whole blood, as isolated PBMCs, or as DNA extracted from either sample type. The CDR3 starts with the cysteine, ends with the phenylalanine, and has 15 residues. Of all the DNA, just the CDR3 is kept, 45 bases in frame from base 1. In the germline V gene, CDR1 corresponds to KGHSH and CDR2 to LQKENI. Trimming removed 2 bases from V and 0 bases from J, leaving 9 bases between the germline ends. TCRbeta CDR3 regions were amplified from genomic DNA by means of the immunoSEQ Assay, a bias-controlled multiplex PCR. Under the source paper's analysis protocol: The number of nucleated cells in each sample was estimated from the amplification of reference gene primers within the assay. Sequence reads were collapsed and filtered to measure the absolute abundance of every unique TCRbeta CDR3 rearrangement. For each sample, productive Simpson clonality was calculated as the square root of Simpson's diversity index across productive rearrangements. Entries here come from immuneACCESS through TCRdb and include only in-frame sequences with V and J called. Some clones fail to appear in such tables; in the studies checked, an unresolved V gene covers under half of the shortfall, and the cause of the remainder is unknown. Clone size and the V and J calls come from that table; the DNA yielded D and trimming. The sample data list 150,000 to 160,000 clones, and roughly 78% of these were observed just once. The ten largest clones take up roughly 1.7% of the sample.

The chain is assembled from TRBV18 and TRBJ2-3, with no confidently assigned D gene. Sequences were obtained from peripheral blood. The sequence derives from an elderly man with acute or convalescent COVID-19. CDR3 sequence: CASSPIITSTDTQYF. The DNA sequence is as follows: TGTGCCAGCTCACCAATTATTACTAGCACAGATACGCAGTATTTT. Extended through the reference TRBV18 and TRBJ2-3 proteins, this CDR3 yields the full variable domain: NAGVMQNPRHLVRRRGQEARLRCSPMKGHSHVYWYRQLPEEGLKFMVYLQKENIIDESGMPKERFSAEFPKEGPSILRIQQVVRGDSAAYFCASSPIITSTDTQYFGPGTRLTVL.